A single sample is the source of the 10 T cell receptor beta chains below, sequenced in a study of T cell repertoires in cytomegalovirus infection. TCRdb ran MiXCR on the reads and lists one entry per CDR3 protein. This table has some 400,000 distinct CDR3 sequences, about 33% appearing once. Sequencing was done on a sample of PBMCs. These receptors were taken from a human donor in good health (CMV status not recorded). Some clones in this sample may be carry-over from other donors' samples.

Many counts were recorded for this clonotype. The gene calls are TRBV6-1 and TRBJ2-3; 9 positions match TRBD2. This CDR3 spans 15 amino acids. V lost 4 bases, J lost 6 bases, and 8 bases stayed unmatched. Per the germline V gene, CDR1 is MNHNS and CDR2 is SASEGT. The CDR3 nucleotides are TGTGCCAGCAGTGTCGGTAGCGGGGGCGGGGATACGCAGTATTTT. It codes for CASSVGSGGGDTQYF.

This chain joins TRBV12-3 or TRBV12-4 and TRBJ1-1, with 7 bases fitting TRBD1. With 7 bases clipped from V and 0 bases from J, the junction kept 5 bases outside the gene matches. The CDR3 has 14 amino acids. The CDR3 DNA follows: TGTGCCAGCACCCGGACAGGACTGAACACTGAAGCTTTCTTT. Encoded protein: CASTRTGLNTEAFF.

CDR3 protein: CATSRVDTGELFF. The CDR3 DNA is TGTGCCACCAGCAGAGTGGACACCGGGGAGCTGTTTTTT. The chain employs TRBV15 and TRBJ2-2; no clear D gene. Trimming removed 1 base from V and 3 bases from J, with 3 bases in between. The germline CDR1 and CDR2 sequences are LNHNV and YYDKDF (reference sequence). The CDR3 totals 13 residues.

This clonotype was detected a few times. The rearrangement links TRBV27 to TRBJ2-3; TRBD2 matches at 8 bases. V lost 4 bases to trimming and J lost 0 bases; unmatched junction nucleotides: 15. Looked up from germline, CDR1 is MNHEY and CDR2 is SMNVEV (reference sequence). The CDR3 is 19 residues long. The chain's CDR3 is CASSYWGGGIHSSTDTQYF. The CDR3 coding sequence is TGTGCCAGCAGTTATTGGGGCGGGGGGATCCACTCTAGCACAGATACGCAGTATTTT.

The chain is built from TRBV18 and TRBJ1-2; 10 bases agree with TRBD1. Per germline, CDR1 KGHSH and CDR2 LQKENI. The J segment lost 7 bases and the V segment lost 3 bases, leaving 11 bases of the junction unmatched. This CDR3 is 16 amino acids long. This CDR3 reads CASSPGTGVTGSGYTF. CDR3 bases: TGTGCCAGCTCACCCGGGACAGGGGTCACGGGCTCTGGCTACACCTTC.

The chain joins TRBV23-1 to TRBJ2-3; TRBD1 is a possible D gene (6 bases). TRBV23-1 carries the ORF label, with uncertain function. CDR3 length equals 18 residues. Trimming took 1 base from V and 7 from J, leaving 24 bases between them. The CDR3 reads CASSQWAHGGRVRNTQYF. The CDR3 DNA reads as TGCGCCAGCAGTCAATGGGCCCATGGGGGCAGGGTCAGAAATACGCAGTATTTT.

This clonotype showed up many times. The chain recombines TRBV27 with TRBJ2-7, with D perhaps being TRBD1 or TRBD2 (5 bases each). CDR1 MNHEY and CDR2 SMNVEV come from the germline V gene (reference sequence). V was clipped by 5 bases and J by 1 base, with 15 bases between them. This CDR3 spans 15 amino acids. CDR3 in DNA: TGTGCCAGCAGTGCGACCGGGACCAAATCCTACGAGCAGTACTTC. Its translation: CASSATGTKSYEQYF.

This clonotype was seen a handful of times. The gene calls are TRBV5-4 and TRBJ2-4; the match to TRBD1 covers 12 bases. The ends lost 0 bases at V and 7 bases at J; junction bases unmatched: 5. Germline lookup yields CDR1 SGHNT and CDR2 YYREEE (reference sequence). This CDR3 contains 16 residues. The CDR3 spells CASSLGGTGGTNIQYF. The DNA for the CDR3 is TGTGCCAGCAGCTTGGGAGGGACAGGGGGCACGAACATTCAGTACTTC.

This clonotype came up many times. The CDR3 region has the DNA TGTGCCAGCAGCCCACCACCTGCAGGGGCCTATGGCTACACCTTC. Protein sequence: CASSPPPAGAYGYTF. J is TRBJ1-2 and V is TRBV7-2; D perhaps matches TRBD1 (6 bases). Trimming cost V 5 bases and J 4 bases, with 17 bases left between them. Germline assignment: CDR1 SGHTA and CDR2 FQGNSA. The CDR3 length is 15 residues.

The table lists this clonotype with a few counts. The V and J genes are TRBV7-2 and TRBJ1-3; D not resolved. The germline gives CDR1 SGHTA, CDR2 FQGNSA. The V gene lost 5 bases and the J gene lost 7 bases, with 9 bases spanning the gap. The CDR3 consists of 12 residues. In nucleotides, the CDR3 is TGTGCCAGCAGCCCTGGCGATAACACCATATATTTT. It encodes CASSPGDNTIYF.